A selection of T cell receptor beta chains follows, all from one sample in a study of T cell repertoires in cytomegalovirus infection. These receptors have no identified antigens. TCRdb re-derived calls from the reads in MiXCR, one entry per CDR3 protein. Among some 800,000 distinct CDR3 sequences, about 31% were seen once, and the ten largest hold around 11%. The material was cultured CD8+ T cells from PBMCs, obtained from culture after CMV antigen stimulation. The receptors shown here come from a human donor in good health (CMV status not recorded). Some clones in this sample may be carry-over from other donors' samples. CDR3s leave out the opening cysteine and the closing phenylalanine or tryptophan. A D gene is named only where the DNA matches it firmly.

D	J	V	CDR3
.	TRBJ1-5	TRBV20-1	SALPAGHINQPQH
TRBD1	TRBJ2-3	TRBV6-8	ASSTGVGTDTQY
.	TRBJ1-4	TRBV6-5	ASRDGWKLF
TRBD1	TRBJ1-5	TRBV5-5	ASSESWTGRSNQPQH
.	TRBJ1-1	TRBV4-1	ASSQVLGLNTEAF
.	TRBJ2-5	TRBV14	ASSQDMWIEETQY
.	TRBJ2-7	TRBV6-2/TRBV6-3	ASTSGASYEQY
.	TRBJ1-1	TRBV9	ASGPVNTEAF
.	TRBJ2-1	TRBV7-8	ASSLGRDEQF
.	TRBJ1-5	TRBV27	ASSPRDRKNQPQH
.	TRBJ2-2	TRBV19	ASSIGQSPNTGELF
.	TRBJ2-3	TRBV28	ASSLWVGAADTQY
.	TRBJ2-1	TRBV12-3/TRBV12-4	ASSFGGLGNEQF
.	TRBJ1-2	TRBV12-3/TRBV12-4	ASALGGGYGYT
.	TRBJ1-1	TRBV5-1	ASSLEAMGTEAF
TRBD1	TRBJ2-5	TRBV7-8	ASSSGQGVLQETQY
TRBD2	TRBJ2-3	TRBV5-5	ASSYGLAGLSLDTQY
.	TRBJ2-1	TRBV7-8	ASSLGVGSDNEQF
TRBD1	TRBJ2-1	TRBV11-2	ASSFYAGQGAYNEQF
.	TRBJ2-7	TRBV7-8	ANSPERGTLSYEQY
.	TRBJ2-7	TRBV19	ASSSQLVPIYEQY
.	TRBJ2-5	TRBV7-4	ASNLVSGQETQY
.	TRBJ2-1	TRBV6-6	ASRFRVGDEQF
.	TRBJ1-1	TRBV4-1	ASSLRQGENTEAF
TRBD1	TRBJ1-1	TRBV6-5	ASSYSKGTGVNTEAF
TRBD1	TRBJ2-7	TRBV5-5	ASSLAGQGFNEQY
.	TRBJ2-1	TRBV7-6	ASSLADPAPIGNEQF
TRBD1	TRBJ1-2	TRBV5-4	ASTSGQGARGYT
TRBD2	TRBJ2-1	TRBV6-1	ASQGLAGGTDEQF
.	TRBJ2-2	TRBV9	ASSSSRSTGELF
.	TRBJ1-2	TRBV6-6	ASSNRTGFFGYT
.	TRBJ2-3	TRBV20-1	SAPWPDTQY
TRBD1	TRBJ1-2	TRBV15	AMGTVGPGYT
TRBD1	TRBJ1-4	TRBV7-9	ASSQGQGLRITNEKLF
.	TRBJ1-1	TRBV10-3	AISVLGGLNTEAF
.	TRBJ1-1	TRBV7-2	ASSLGGYRENAEAF
TRBD1	TRBJ1-2	TRBV10-3	AISEDRGHGYGYT
.	TRBJ1-4	TRBV25-1	ASSEYWTEDEKLF
.	TRBJ2-1	TRBV19	ASSPGRGNEQF
TRBD1	TRBJ2-3	TRBV6-1	ASSDRQGTDTQY
.	TRBJ2-1	TRBV11-2	VSSHGPSNSYNEQF
TRBD1	TRBJ2-7	TRBV7-9	ASSFLDRGSYEQY
.	TRBJ1-1	TRBV29-1	SVEDLTGLLMNTEAF
.	TRBJ1-2	TRBV5-6	ASSPGVAYGYT
TRBD1	TRBJ2-7	TRBV7-2	ASDRTGGFYEQY
.	TRBJ2-3	TRBV7-2	ASSLWTDTDTQY